The TCR beta chain under discussion was sequenced for a study of control samples from healthy donors and cancer patients. TCRdb's table, derived via immunoSEQ multiplex PCR, lists solely in-frame clones and lacks some. Of about 160,000 clones detected, roughly 95% appear once; the ten largest clones hold just over 1%. The CDR3 is 15 amino acids. Looked up from germline, CDR1 is SGHKS and CDR2 is YYEKEE (reference sequence). Trimming took off 2 bases at V and 0 bases at J, with 8 bases between the two ends. The specimen sequenced was blood. The clonotype originates from a woman aged 30 to 39 in good health. The chain employs TRBV5-5 and TRBJ2-2; tentative D call: TRBD1 (5 bases). CDR3 nucleotide sequence: TGTGCCAGCAGCTTCGGACAAACGAACACCGGGGAGCTGTTTTTT. Its protein product is CASSFGQTNTGELFF.